The next 24 T cell receptor beta chains were all read from a single sample in a study of radiation and T cells in renal cell carcinoma. Time point indicated: baseline pretreatment blood. Treatment in this sample: 15 Gy SBRT to primary tumor, nephrectomy 4 weeks later. Repertoires were generated with immunoSEQ multiplex PCR, while TCRdb's copy carries only in-frame clones and drops some. There are approximately 94,000 clones in the sample; over 65% occur only once, and more than 5.5% lies in the top ten. The sample was blood, taken from a patient whose treatment included radiotherapy and nephrectomy. Receptor source: a man aged 55 to 70 with renal cell carcinoma.

The genes are TRBV4-1 and TRBJ2-5; tentative D call: TRBD2 (6 bases). Germline V gene data show CDR1 as MGHRA and CDR2 as YSYEKL. The CDR3 has 13 residues. Trimming took 4 bases from V and 4 from J, leaving 10 bases between them. CDR3 sequence (DNA): TGCGCCAGCAGCCTTTCAGCGGGAGAGACCCAGTACTTC. Translating gives CASSLSAGETQYF.

The chain employs TRBV15 and TRBJ2-7, with TRBD1 matching 9 bases. With V trimmed by 2 bases and J by 3 bases, 8 bases remained unmatched. Germline CDR1 LNHNV, CDR2 YYDKDF (reference sequence). The CDR3 extends over 16 amino acids. The CDR3 sequence is CATSRPSTGGGYEQYF. As DNA, the CDR3 is TGTGCCACCAGCAGACCATCGACAGGGGGAGGCTACGAGCAGTACTTC. The full variable domain, its missing parts supplied by reference TRBV15 and TRBJ2-7, is DAMVIQNPRYQVTQFGKPVTLSCSQTLNHNVMYWYQQKSSQAPKLLFHYYDKDFNNEADTPDNFQSRRPNTSFCFLDIRSPGLGDTAMYLCATSRPSTGGGYEQYFGPGTRLTVT.

This clone was detected only once. The chain couples TRBV6-1 to TRBJ2-3; 14 bases line up with TRBD2. V gave up 3 bases and J gave up 6 bases; unmatched junction bases: 5. Germline CDR1 is MNHNS and CDR2 is SASEGT. The CDR3 has 16 residues. This CDR3 reads CASSDGLAGGWDTQYF. CDR3 DNA: TGTGCCAGCAGTGACGGACTAGCGGGAGGATGGGATACGCAGTATTTT.

The chain recombines TRBV5-1 with TRBJ2-1; either TRBD1 or TRBD2 may fit D (5 bases each). Germline V gene sequence: CDR1 SGHRS, CDR2 YFSETQ. The CDR3 is 15 residues long. Trimming stripped 1 base from V and 1 base from J, with 9 bases between. The CDR3 reads CASSLTGLSYNEQFF. In DNA, the CDR3 is TGCGCCAGCAGCTTGACAGGACTTTCCTACAATGAGCAGTTCTTC.

The chain has TRBV13 and TRBJ2-1; 13 nucleotides agree with TRBD2. This CDR3 contains 18 residues. The V gene end was trimmed by 5 bases and the J gene end by 0 bases; junction bases not matched to a gene: 7. CDR1 and CDR2 (germline): PRHDT, FYEKMQ (reference sequence). The CDR3 DNA is TGTGCCAGCAGCGGCTCGACTAGCGGGAGGAGCTCCTACAATGAGCAGTTCTTC. It specifies CASSGSTSGRSSYNEQFF.

The V and J genes are TRBV10-1 and TRBJ2-7; TRBD2 agrees at 10 bases. This CDR3 region has 16 residues. Germline V gene data show CDR1 as WNHNN and CDR2 as SYGVQD (reference sequence). V shed 3 bases and J 5 bases; nucleotides not matched to a gene: 10. The CDR3 loop is CASSEQAGGPLHEQYF. CDR3 nucleotide sequence: TGCGCCAGCAGTGAACAAGCGGGAGGGCCTCTCCACGAGCAGTACTTC.

This chain joins TRBV7-7 and TRBJ2-1; 9 nucleotides align to TRBD1. This CDR3 has 15 amino acids. Trimming at V came to 5 bases and at J to 5 bases, leaving 7 bases not matched to a gene. Germline V lookup: CDR1 SSHAT, CDR2 FNYEAQ (reference sequence). The CDR3 region has the DNA TGTGCCAGCAGCCCCTCCGGGACAGGGAACAATGAGCAGTTCTTC. This gives the protein CASSPSGTGNNEQFF.

V and J are TRBV19 and TRBJ2-3; 7 bases are a match to TRBD1. V lost 1 base and J lost 2; bases outside the gene matches: 3. This CDR3 region has 15 residues. Germline assignment: CDR1 LNHDA and CDR2 SQIVND (reference sequence). CDR3: CASSIGGTDTDTQYF. CDR3 nucleotide sequence: TGTGCCAGTAGTATAGGGGGGACAGACACAGATACGCAGTATTTT.

This chain joins TRBV28 and TRBJ1-2; TRBD1 matches at 7 bases. Looked up from germline, CDR1 is MDHEN and CDR2 is SYDVKM. V trimming: 6 bases; J trimming: 3 bases; junction bases outside the gene matches: 7. There are 14 residues in the CDR3. This CDR3 is CASRRQGLYYGYTF. The CDR3 nucleotides read TGTGCCAGCAGACGACAGGGCCTTTACTATGGCTACACCTTC.

This clone was detected only once. CDR3 bases: TGTGCCAGCAGGGGCTTGCGCGGGAGGGCCTCCAATGAGCAGTTCTTC. Translated, it gives CASRGLRGRASNEQFF. The genes are TRBV27 and TRBJ2-1; TRBD2 matches at 9 bases. The V and J ends lost 6 bases and 6 bases, in that order; junction bases with no gene match: 12. Per the germline V gene, CDR1 is MNHEY and CDR2 is SMNVEV (reference sequence). This CDR3 contains 16 residues.

The chain recombines TRBV10-3 with TRBJ2-1; TRBD2 agrees at 11 bases. The CDR3 is made up of 16 amino acids. J gave up 7 bases and V 8 bases, and 13 bases lay outside the gene matches. Germline CDR1 reads ENHRY; CDR2 reads SYGVKD. The DNA of the CDR3 is TGTGCCATCGGAGGGGGTAGCGGGAGGGAGAGGAATGAGCAGTTCTTC. This encodes CAIGGGSGRERNEQFF.

V usage is TRBV6-1 and J usage is TRBJ2-5; TRBD2 aligns across 8 bases. This CDR3 is 17 amino acids long. The germline V gene has CDR1 MNHNS and CDR2 SASEGT. V was clipped by 0 bases and J by 5 bases; unmatched bases: 11. Here the CDR3 reads CASSEAAGGGGTETQYF. Written as DNA, the CDR3 is TGTGCCAGCAGTGAAGCTGCGGGGGGCGGGGGCACGGAGACCCAGTACTTC.

This clone appeared once. J is TRBJ2-1 and V is TRBV5-8; 10 bases map to TRBD1. In germline, CDR1 is SGHTS, CDR2 YDEGEE. The J segment lost 1 base and the V segment lost 4 bases, leaving 5 bases of the junction unmatched. CDR3 length: 16 amino acids. The CDR3 sequence is CASSPRQGASYNEQFF. The CDR3, as DNA: TGTGCCAGCAGCCCGCGACAGGGGGCTTCCTACAATGAGCAGTTCTTC.

This chain connects TRBV11-1 to TRBJ1-1, with a possible D match to TRBD1 (5 bases). Looked up from germline, CDR1 is SGHAT and CDR2 is FQDESV (reference sequence). The CDR3 covers 14 residues. V gave up 5 bases and J gave up 4 bases, with 14 bases separating them. The CDR3 spells CASSPRTWGTEAFF. CDR3 DNA: TGTGCCAGCAGCCCTCGGACATGGGGCACTGAAGCTTTCTTT.

The rearrangement joins TRBV7-2 to TRBJ2-7, with D uncertain. V was trimmed by 4 bases and J by 2 bases, leaving 3 bases between them. The CDR3 has 11 residues. Germline V gene sequence: CDR1 SGHTA, CDR2 FQGNSA. The CDR3 loop reads CASSSTYEQYF. The CDR3 DNA follows: TGTGCCAGCAGCTCCACCTACGAGCAGTACTTC.

The chain joins TRBV5-1 to TRBJ2-7; D unresolved. The CDR3 runs to 15 residues. Germline V gene lookup returns CDR1 SGHRS and CDR2 YFSETQ. Deletions cut 0 bases from V and 2 bases from J, with 12 bases between. The CDR3 sequence: CASSLAWPRTYEQYF. In DNA, the CDR3 is TGCGCCAGCAGCTTGGCGTGGCCCCGTACCTACGAGCAGTACTTC.

This clone showed up just once. This chain links TRBV4-3 with TRBJ2-1; D is unclear. The CDR3 contains 14 residues. Germline assignment: CDR1 LGHNA and CDR2 YSLEER. Trimming cost V 0 bases and J 4 bases, with 7 bases left between them. CDR3 sequence reads: CASSQEYGYNEQFF. CDR3 nucleotides: TGCGCCAGCAGCCAAGAATACGGGTACAATGAGCAGTTCTTC.

The CDR3 is CASSFNRGRVYGYTF. In DNA, the CDR3 is TGTGCCAGCAGTTTTAACAGGGGGCGCGTCTATGGCTACACCTTC. The rearrangement joins TRBV5-4 to TRBJ1-2, with TRBD1 matching 9 bases. The CDR3 has 15 residues. From germline, CDR1 is SGHNT and CDR2 YYREEE (reference sequence). Trimming took 5 bases from V and 4 from J; bases not matched to a gene: 9. The variable domain in full, with the rest retrieved from reference TRBV5-4 and TRBJ1-2, is ETGVTQSPTHLIKTRGQQVTLRCSSQSGHNTVSWYQQALGQGPQFIFQYYREEENGRGNFPPRFSGLQFPNYSSELNVNALELDDSALYLCASSFNRGRVYGYTFGSGTRLTVV.

The chain carries TRBV7-9 and TRBJ2-3; D call uncertain. The CDR3 loop spans 12 amino acids. V was trimmed by 3 bases and J by 4 bases, leaving 5 bases between them. Germline V gene lookup returns CDR1 SEHNR and CDR2 FQNEAQ (reference sequence). In DNA, the CDR3 is TGTGCCAGCAGCTTGAGTGCAGATACGCAGTATTTT. Its protein is CASSLSADTQYF.

V and J are TRBV7-2 and TRBJ1-1; D is undetermined. The CDR3 runs to 11 residues. The germline V and J ends were trimmed by 5 bases and 3 bases, with 4 bases remaining between them. CDR1 and CDR2 from the germline V gene are SGHTA and FQGNSA. The CDR3 loop is CASSLYTEAFF. The DNA for the CDR3 is TGTGCCAGCAGCCTTTACACTGAAGCTTTCTTT.

The chain's CDR3 is CASSLGASGTLDEQFF. CDR3 in DNA: TGTGCCAGCAGCTTAGGCGCTAGCGGGACCCTCGATGAGCAGTTCTTC. The V call is TRBV11-3, the J call TRBJ2-1; 9 bases match TRBD2. After removal of 1 base from V and 8 bases from J, the junction contained 9 bases not matched to a gene. The CDR3 is 16 amino acids. CDR1 is SGHNT and CDR2 is YENEEA in the germline V gene. Full variable domain (outside the CDR3, taken from reference TRBV11-3 and TRBJ2-1): EAGVVQSPRYKIIEKKQPVAFWCNPISGHNTLYWYLQNLGQGPELLIRYENEEAVDDSQLPKDRFSAERLKGVDSTLKIQPAELGDSAVYLCASSLGASGTLDEQFFGPGTRLTVL.

The chain is built from TRBV4-3 and TRBJ1-2, with D unresolved. CDR1 and CDR2 from the germline V gene are LGHNA and YSLEER. Trimming removed 0 bases at V and 0 bases at J, with 5 bases between. This CDR3 has 14 residues. The CDR3 nucleotides are TGCGCCAGCAGCCAAGACAGATCTAACTATGGCTACACCTTC. This sequence encodes CASSQDRSNYGYTF.

This clone has a single count. The chain has TRBV28 and TRBJ2-7, with D perhaps TRBD2 (5 bases). With 4 bases removed from V and 6 bases from J, the gap between germline ends came to 10 bases. The CDR3 consists of 12 residues. Germline-derived CDR1 and CDR2 are MDHEN and SYDVKM. The CDR3 nucleotides read TGTGCCAGCAGTTCGGGGTGGGCCGAGCAGTACTTC. As protein: CASSSGWAEQYF.

The chain recombines TRBV2 with TRBJ1-2; 9 bases are a match to TRBD1. Germline loops: CDR1 SNHLY, CDR2 FYNNEI. The V and J ends lost 7 bases and 6 bases, in that order; junction bases with no gene match: 6. CDR3 length equals 13 residues. CDR3 in DNA: TGTGCCAGCAATGAGGACAGGGGAGATGGCTACACCTTC. As protein: CASNEDRGDGYTF.